This is a list of T cell receptor beta chains from one sample in a study of T-cell reconstitution after alpha-beta-depleted transplantation in children. TCRdb passed the PCR reads through MiXCR, listing each CDR3 protein once. The data hold 85,000 to 120,000 distinct CDR3 sequences, with around 5.9% observed a single time. The specimen was PBMCs, mostly from graft donor cells, collected 60 days after TCRalphabeta/CD19-depleted stem cell transplant. Source of these receptors: a female patient aged 2-9 years who had a stem cell transplant for Fanconi anemia, so the T cells may come from the graft donor. Each CDR3 is given without its conserved first and last residue.

CDR3: ASSLGSNTGELF
J: TRBJ2-2
V: TRBV7-6

CDR3: ASSYSVTGIAYEQY
J: TRBJ2-7
V: TRBV6-5

CDR3: ASSLPTSGRVQF
J: TRBJ2-1
V: TRBV28

CDR3: ASSLGDLYEQY
J: TRBJ2-7
V: TRBV7-9

CDR3: ASSVDRVNTEAF
J: TRBJ1-1
V: TRBV5-1

CDR3: ASSPTGSYGYT
J: TRBJ1-2
V: TRBV18

CDR3: ASSQVTGLGNTGELF
J: TRBJ2-2
V: TRBV4-2

CDR3: AISEGVAGGLWLETQY
J: TRBJ2-5
V: TRBV10-3

CDR3: ASSLRGGPYEQY
J: TRBJ2-7
V: TRBV28

CDR3: SARDLKKRGLADQETQY
J: TRBJ2-5
V: TRBV20-1

CDR3: SASPGGDHEQY
J: TRBJ2-7
V: TRBV20-1

CDR3: ASNKDRASREKLF
J: TRBJ1-4
V: TRBV6-1

CDR3: ASSFDTYNEQF
J: TRBJ2-1
V: TRBV12-3/TRBV12-4

CDR3: ASRPGGSYNSPLH
J: TRBJ1-6
V: TRBV28

CDR3: ASSLDGHKTYEQY
J: TRBJ2-7
V: TRBV11-1

CDR3: ASSQAGYGTSGGRSDTQY
J: TRBJ2-3
V: TRBV3-1

CDR3: ASSLTGGPDTQY
J: TRBJ2-3
V: TRBV7-2

CDR3: ASQCGTVGNVGNQPQH
J: TRBJ1-5
V: TRBV27

CDR3: ASSPSMAGTGDNEQF
J: TRBJ2-1
V: TRBV18

CDR3: ASSFTGSTDTQY
J: TRBJ2-3
V: TRBV12-3/TRBV12-4

CDR3: ASGEAASYGYT
J: TRBJ1-2
V: TRBV12-3/TRBV12-4

CDR3: ASRVVFVGAYTGELF
J: TRBJ2-2
V: TRBV28

CDR3: ASSLQVNTEAF
J: TRBJ1-1
V: TRBV14

CDR3: ASGQTYNEQF
J: TRBJ2-1
V: TRBV7-3

CDR3: ASSLGGVQSQPQH
J: TRBJ1-5
V: TRBV5-1

CDR3: ATSRDSRYNEQF
J: TRBJ2-1
V: TRBV24-1

CDR3: ASSLEDRAADTQY
J: TRBJ2-3
V: TRBV5-1